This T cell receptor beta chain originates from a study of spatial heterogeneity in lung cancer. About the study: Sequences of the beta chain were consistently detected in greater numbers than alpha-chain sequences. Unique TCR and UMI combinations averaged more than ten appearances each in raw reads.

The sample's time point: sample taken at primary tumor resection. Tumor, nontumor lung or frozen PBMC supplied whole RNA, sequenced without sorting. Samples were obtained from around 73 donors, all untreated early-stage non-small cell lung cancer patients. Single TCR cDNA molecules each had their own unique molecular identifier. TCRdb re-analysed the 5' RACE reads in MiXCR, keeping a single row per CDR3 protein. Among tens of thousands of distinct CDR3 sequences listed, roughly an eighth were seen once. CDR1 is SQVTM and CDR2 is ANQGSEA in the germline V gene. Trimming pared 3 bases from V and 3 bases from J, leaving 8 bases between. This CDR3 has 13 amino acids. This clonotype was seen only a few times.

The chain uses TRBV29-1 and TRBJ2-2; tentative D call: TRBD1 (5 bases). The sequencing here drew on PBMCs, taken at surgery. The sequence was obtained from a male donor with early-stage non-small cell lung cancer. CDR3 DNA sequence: TGCAGCGTTGACCAGGGTTACACCGGGGAGCTGTTTTTT. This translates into CSVDQGYTGELFF.